The 5 T cell receptor beta chains reported below all come from one sample, sequenced in a study of T cells in Graves' hyperthyroidism and ophthalmopathy (dated by TCRdb to 2018 to 2020). Library preparation employed multiplex PCR. TCRdb records Illumina HiSeq 2000 as the sequencer. TCR beta CDR3 regions were amplified from RNA transcripts. For the first round of RT-PCR on the TCR CDR3, the HTBI primer set was used together with the Qiagen OneStep RT-PCR kit. The raw public reads went through TCRdb reprocessing: fastp at Q25, MiXCR clone calling, in-frame beta chains kept. Rows are unified per CDR3 protein, each entry keeping the most common DNA and genes. This sample comprises around 300,000 distinct CDR3 sequences, around 20% of them detected only once. The biggest ten clones account for approximately 35% of the sample. The source material was blood. These receptors were obtained from a man aged 50-60 years with Graves' ophthalmopathy.

This clonotype appeared many times. For the CDR3, the DNA is TGTGCCAGCAGTCCGGAGAGCACAGATACGCAGTATTTT. Encoded protein: CASSPESTDTQYF. This rearrangement joins TRBV28 to TRBJ2-3; D ambiguous. Germline assignment: CDR1 MDHEN and CDR2 SYDVKM. The CDR3 is made up of 13 amino acids. The V end was cut by 5 bases, the J end by 0 bases, with 6 bases between. Together with reference TRBV28 and TRBJ2-3, the CDR3 gives the full variable domain: DVKVTQSSRYLVKRTGEKVFLECVQDMDHENMFWYRQDPGLGLRLIYFSYDVKMKEKGDIPEGYSVSREKKERFSLILESASTNQTSMYLCASSPESTDTQYFGPGTRLTVL.

This clonotype was found a few times. The chain recombines TRBV6-1 with TRBJ2-1, with 13 nucleotides matching TRBD2. Germline V gene sequence: CDR1 MNHNS, CDR2 SASEGT. The CDR3 is 15 residues long. With 7 bases clipped from V and 3 bases from J, the junction kept 3 bases outside the gene matches. The CDR3 nucleotides read TGTGCCAGCAAAGGACTAGCGGGAGTCTACAATGAGCAGTTCTTC. It yields the protein CASKGLAGVYNEQFF.

This clonotype showed up many times. The chain joins TRBV9 to TRBJ2-1; the match to TRBD2 covers 9 bases. The CDR3 is 15 amino acids. Germline CDR1 is SGDLS and CDR2 is YYNGEE. Trimming removed 3 bases from V and 1 base from J; junction bases left unmatched: 2. This chain's CDR3 is CASSETSGSYNEQFF. CDR3 bases: TGTGCCAGCAGCGAAACTAGCGGGTCCTACAATGAGCAGTTCTTC.

This clonotype has just a few counts. The gene calls are TRBV5-6 and TRBJ1-2; possible D gene TRBD1, 5 bases. This CDR3 is built from 12 residues. Germline V CDR1 and CDR2: SGHDT, YYEEEE. Trimming shortened V by 3 bases and J by 10 bases, and 13 bases separated the two germline ends. The CDR3 protein is CASSWGRNDYTF. The CDR3 nucleotides are TGTGCCAGCAGCTGGGGACGGAACGACTACACCTTC.

The chain links TRBV2 to TRBJ2-3, with 7 bases matching TRBD2. V was clipped by 2 bases and J by 5 bases; unmatched bases: 7. The V gene's germline CDR1 is SNHLY and CDR2 FYNNEI. The CDR3 covers 15 residues. DNA for the CDR3: TGTGCCAGCAGTGAATACGGGAGGAAGTTAGATACGCAGTATTTT. Protein: CASSEYGRKLDTQYF.